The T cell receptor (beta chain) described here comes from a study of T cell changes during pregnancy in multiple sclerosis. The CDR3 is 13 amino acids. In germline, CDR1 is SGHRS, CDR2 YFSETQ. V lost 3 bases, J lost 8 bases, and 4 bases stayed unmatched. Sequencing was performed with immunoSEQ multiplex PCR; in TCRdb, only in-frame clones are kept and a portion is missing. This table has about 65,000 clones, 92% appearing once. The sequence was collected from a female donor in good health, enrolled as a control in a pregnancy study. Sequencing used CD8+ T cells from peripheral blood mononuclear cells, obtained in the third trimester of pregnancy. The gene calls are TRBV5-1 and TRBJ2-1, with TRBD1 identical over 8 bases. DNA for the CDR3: TGCGCCAGCAGCTCGGGACAGGTCGATGAGCAGTTCTTC. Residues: CASSSGQVDEQFF. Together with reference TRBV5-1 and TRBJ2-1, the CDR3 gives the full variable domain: KAGVTQTPRYLIKTRGQQVTLSCSPISGHRSVSWYQQTPGQGLQFLFEYFSETQRNKGNFPGRFSGRQFSNSRSEMNVSTLELGDSALYLCASSSGQVDEQFFGPGTRLTVL.